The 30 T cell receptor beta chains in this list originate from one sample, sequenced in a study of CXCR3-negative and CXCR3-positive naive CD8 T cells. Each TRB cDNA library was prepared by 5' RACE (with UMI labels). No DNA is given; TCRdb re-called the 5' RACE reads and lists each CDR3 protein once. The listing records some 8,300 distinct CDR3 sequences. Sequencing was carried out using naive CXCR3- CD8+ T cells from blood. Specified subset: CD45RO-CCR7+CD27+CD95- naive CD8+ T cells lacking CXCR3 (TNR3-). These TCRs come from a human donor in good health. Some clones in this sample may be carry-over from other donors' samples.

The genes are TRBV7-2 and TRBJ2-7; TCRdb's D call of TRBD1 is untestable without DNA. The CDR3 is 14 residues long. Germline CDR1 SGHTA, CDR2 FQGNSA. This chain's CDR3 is CASSQRDRSYEQYF. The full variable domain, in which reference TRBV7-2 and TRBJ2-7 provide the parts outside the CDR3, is GAGVSQSPSNKVTEKGKDVELRCDPISGHTALYWYRQSLGQGLEFLIYFQGNSAPDKSGLPSDRFSAERTGGSVSTLTIQRTQQEDSAVYLCASSQRDRSYEQYFGPGTRLTVT.

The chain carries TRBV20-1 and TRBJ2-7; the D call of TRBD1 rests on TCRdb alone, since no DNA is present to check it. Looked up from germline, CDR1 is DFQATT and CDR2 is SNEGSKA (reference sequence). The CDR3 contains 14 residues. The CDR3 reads CSAHQTGVSYEQYF.

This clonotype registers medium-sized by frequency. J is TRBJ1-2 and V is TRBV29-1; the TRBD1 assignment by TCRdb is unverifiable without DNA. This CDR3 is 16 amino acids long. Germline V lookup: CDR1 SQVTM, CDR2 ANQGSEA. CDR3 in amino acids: CSVLHPDSSANYGYTF.

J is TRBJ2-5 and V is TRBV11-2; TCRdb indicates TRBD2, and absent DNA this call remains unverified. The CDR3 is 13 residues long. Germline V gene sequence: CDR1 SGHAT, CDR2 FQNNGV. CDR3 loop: CASSPPVQETQYF.

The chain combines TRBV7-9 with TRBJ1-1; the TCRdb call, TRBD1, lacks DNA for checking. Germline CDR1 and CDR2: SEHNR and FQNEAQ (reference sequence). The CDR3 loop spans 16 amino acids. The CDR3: CASNYPLGHTNTEAFF.

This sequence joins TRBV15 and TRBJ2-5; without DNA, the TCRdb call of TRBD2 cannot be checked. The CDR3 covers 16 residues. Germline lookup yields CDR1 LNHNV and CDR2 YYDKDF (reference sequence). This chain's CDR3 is CATSIRREDYQETQYF.

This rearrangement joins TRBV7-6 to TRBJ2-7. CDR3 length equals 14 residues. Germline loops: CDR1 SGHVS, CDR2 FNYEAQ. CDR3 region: CASSLEDSSYEQYF.

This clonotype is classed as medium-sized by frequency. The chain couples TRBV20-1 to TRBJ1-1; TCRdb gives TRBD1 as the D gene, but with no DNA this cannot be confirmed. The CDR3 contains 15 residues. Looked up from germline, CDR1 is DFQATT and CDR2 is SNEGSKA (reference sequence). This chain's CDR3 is CSALPLDRVNTEAFF.

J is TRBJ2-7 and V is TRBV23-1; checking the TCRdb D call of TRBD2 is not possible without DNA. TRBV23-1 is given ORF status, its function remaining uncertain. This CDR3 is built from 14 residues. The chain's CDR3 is CASSPSGWSYEQYF.

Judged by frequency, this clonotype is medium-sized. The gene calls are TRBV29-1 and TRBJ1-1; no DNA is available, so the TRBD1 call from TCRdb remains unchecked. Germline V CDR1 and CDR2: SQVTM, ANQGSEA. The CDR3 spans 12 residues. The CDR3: CSVVRGTAQAFF.

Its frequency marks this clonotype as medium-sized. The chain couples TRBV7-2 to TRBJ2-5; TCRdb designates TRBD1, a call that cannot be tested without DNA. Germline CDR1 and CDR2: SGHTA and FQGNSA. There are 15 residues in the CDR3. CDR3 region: CASSFPGADGETQYF.

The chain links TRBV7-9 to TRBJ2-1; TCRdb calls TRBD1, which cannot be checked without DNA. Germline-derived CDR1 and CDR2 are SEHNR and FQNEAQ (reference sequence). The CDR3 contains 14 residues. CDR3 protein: CASSLWSPTDEQFF.

The CDR3 region is CASSLGTEETQYF. This chain links TRBV7-6 with TRBJ2-5. The V gene's germline CDR1 is SGHVS and CDR2 FNYEAQ. CDR3 length: 13 amino acids.

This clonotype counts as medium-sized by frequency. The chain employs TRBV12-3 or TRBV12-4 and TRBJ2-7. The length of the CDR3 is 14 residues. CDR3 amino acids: CASSPIFNRDEQYF.

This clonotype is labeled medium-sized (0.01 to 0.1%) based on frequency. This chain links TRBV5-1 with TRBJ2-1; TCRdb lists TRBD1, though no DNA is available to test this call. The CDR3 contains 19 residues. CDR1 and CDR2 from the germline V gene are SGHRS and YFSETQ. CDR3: CASSFPGQGTKSSYNEQFF.

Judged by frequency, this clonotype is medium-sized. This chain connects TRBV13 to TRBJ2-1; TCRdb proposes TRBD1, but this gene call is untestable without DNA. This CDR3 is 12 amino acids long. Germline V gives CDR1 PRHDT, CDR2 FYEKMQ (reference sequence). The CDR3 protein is CASSDRGDHQFF.

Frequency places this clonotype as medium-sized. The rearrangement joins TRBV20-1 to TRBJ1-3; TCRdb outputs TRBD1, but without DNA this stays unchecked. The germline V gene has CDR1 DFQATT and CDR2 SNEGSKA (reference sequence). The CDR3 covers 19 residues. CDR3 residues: CSARGLPGQGPVFGNTIYF.

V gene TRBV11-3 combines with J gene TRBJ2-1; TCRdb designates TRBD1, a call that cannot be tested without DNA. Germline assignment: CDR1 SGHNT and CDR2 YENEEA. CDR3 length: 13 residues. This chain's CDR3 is CASSPRGFHEQFF. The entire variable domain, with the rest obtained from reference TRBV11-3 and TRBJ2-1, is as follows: EAGVVQSPRYKIIEKKQPVAFWCNPISGHNTLYWYLQNLGQGPELLIRYENEEAVDDSQLPKDRFSAERLKGVDSTLKIQPAELGDSAVYLCASSPRGFHEQFFGPGTRLTVL.

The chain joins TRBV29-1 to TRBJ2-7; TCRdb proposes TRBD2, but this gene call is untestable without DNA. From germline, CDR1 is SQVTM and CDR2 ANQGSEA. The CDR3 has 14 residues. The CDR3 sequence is CSVDGGPSSYEQYF.

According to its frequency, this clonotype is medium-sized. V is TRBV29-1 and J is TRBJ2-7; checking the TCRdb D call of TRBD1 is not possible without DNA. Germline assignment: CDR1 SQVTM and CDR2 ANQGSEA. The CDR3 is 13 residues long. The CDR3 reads CSSTGQGSYEQYF.

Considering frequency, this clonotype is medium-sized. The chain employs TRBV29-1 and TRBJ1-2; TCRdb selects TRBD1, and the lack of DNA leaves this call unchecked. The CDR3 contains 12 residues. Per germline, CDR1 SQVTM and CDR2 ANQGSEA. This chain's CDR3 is CSGTRDNYGYTF.

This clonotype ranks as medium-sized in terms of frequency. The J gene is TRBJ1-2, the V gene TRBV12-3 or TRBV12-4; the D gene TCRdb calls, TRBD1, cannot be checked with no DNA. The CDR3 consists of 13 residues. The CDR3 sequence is CASSLQGLEGYTF.

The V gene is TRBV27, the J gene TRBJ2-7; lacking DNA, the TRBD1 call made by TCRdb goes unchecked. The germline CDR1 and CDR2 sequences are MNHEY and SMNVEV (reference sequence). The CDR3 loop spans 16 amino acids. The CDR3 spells CASSFLGQGSSYEQYF.

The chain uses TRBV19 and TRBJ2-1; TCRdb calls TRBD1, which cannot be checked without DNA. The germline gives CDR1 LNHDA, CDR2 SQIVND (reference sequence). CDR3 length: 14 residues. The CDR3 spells CASSIAGGNNEQFF.

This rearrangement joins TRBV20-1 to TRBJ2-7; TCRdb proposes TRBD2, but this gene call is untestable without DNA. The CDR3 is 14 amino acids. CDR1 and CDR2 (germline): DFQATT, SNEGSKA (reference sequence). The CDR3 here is CSAHGLARRYEQYF.

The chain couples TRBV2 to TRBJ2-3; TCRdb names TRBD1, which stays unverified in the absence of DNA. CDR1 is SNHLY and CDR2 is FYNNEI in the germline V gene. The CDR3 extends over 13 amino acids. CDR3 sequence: CASLAGTRDTQYF. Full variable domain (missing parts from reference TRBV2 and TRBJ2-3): EPEVTQTPSHQVTQMGQEVILRCVPISNHLYFYWYRQILGQKVEFLVSFYNNEISEKSEIFDDQFSVERPDGSNFTLKIRSTKLEDSAMYFCASLAGTRDTQYFGPGTRLTVL.

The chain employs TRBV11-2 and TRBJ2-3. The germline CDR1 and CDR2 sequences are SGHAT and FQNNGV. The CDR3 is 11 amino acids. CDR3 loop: CASRYTDTQYF.

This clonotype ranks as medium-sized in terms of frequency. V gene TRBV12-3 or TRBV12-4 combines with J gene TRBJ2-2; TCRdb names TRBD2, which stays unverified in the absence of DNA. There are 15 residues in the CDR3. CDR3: CATGDLAGGTGELFF.

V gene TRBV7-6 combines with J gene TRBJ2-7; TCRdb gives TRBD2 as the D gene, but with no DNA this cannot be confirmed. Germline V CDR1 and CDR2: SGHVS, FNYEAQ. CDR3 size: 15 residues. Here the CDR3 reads CASSPRTSGSYEQYF.

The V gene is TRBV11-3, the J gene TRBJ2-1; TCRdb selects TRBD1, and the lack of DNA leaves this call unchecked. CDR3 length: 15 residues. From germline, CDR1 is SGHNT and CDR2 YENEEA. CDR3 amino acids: CASITRGSSYNEQFF.